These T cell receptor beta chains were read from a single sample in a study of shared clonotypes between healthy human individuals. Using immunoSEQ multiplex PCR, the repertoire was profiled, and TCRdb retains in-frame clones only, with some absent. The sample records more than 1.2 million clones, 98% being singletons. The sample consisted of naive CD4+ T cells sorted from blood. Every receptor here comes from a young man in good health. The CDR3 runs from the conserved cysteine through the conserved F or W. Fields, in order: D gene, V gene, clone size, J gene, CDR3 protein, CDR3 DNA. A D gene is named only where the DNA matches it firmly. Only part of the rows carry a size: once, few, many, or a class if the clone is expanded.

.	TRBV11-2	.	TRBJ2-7	CASSLAVFSGAPYEQYF	TGTGCCAGCAGCTTAGCGGTTTTTAGCGGAGCACCCTACGAGCAGTACTTC
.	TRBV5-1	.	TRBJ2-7	CASSLGRWDFAYEQYF	TGCGCCAGCAGCTTGGGACGGTGGGACTTTGCCTACGAGCAGTACTTC
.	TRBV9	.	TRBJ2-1	CASSVDLGEQFF	TGTGCCAGCAGCGTAGATCTAGGTGAGCAGTTCTTC
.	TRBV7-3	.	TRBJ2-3	CASGLSTDTQYF	TGTGCCAGCGGACTAAGCACAGATACGCAGTATTTT
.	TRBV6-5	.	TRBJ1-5	CASRPLRGRDQPQHF	TGTGCCAGCAGGCCCCTCCGGGGAAGGGATCAGCCCCAGCATTTT
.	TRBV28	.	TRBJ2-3	CASNGPGTDTQYF	TGTGCCAGCAATGGGCCGGGCACAGATACGCAGTATTTT
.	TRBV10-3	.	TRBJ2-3	CAIRITDTQYF	TGTGCCATCAGGATCACAGATACGCAGTATTTT
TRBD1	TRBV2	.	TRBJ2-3	CASSRQGMDTDTQYF	TGTGCCAGCAGTAGACAGGGAATGGACACAGATACGCAGTATTTT
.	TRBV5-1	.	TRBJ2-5	CASSSPSGYTSGTQYF	TGCGCCAGCAGCTCCCCAAGCGGATATACTTCTGGGACCCAGTACTTC
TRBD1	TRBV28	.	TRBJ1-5	CASSWDRRSNQPQHF	TGTGCCAGCAGTTGGGACAGGAGAAGCAATCAGCCCCAGCATTTT
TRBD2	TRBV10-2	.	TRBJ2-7	CASKWTSGPYEQYF	TGCGCCAGCAAATGGACTAGCGGACCCTACGAGCAGTACTTC
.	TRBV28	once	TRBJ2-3	CASGTMSDTQYF	TGTGCCAGCGGGACGATGTCAGATACGCAGTATTTT
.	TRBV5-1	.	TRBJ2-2	CASSKDPAPGELFF	TGCGCCAGCAGCAAAGACCCCGCACCCGGGGAGCTGTTTTTT
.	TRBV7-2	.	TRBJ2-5	CASSHQGMETQYF	TGTGCCAGCAGCCACCAGGGGATGGAGACCCAGTACTTC
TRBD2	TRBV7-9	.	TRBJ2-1	CLSREAYNEQFF	TGTCTATCTCGGGAGGCCTACAATGAGCAGTTCTTC
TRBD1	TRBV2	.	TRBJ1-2	CASRPQGARDYGYTF	TGTGCCAGCAGGCCTCAGGGGGCGCGGGACTATGGCTACACCTTC
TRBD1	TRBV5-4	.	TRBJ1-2	CASSLEGTGSGYTF	TGTGCCAGCAGCTTGGAAGGGACAGGGTCTGGCTACACCTTC
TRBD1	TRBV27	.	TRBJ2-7	CASSLLLGTASYEQYF	TGTGCCAGCAGTTTACTTCTTGGGACAGCTTCCTACGAGCAGTACTTC
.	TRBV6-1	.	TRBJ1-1	CASTRRGMNTEAFF	TGTGCCAGCACCCGAAGGGGGATGAACACTGAAGCTTTCTTT
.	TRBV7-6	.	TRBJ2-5	CASSLPQAIRGETQYF	TGTGCCAGCAGCTTACCCCAGGCGATCCGCGGAGAGACCCAGTACTTC
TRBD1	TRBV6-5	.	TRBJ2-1	CASRLGQGYNEQFF	TGTGCCAGCAGGCTAGGACAGGGATACAATGAGCAGTTCTTC
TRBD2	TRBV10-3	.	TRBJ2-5	CAISEGRAFSGTQETQYF	TGTGCCATCAGTGAGGGGCGTGCATTTAGCGGGACCCAAGAGACCCAGTACTTC
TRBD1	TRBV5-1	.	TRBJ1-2	CASSFTGGSDYGYTF	TGCGCCAGCAGCTTCACAGGGGGCAGTGACTATGGCTACACCTTC
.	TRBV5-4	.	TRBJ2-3	CASSQEDTQYF	TGTGCCAGCAGCCAAGAGGATACGCAGTATTTT